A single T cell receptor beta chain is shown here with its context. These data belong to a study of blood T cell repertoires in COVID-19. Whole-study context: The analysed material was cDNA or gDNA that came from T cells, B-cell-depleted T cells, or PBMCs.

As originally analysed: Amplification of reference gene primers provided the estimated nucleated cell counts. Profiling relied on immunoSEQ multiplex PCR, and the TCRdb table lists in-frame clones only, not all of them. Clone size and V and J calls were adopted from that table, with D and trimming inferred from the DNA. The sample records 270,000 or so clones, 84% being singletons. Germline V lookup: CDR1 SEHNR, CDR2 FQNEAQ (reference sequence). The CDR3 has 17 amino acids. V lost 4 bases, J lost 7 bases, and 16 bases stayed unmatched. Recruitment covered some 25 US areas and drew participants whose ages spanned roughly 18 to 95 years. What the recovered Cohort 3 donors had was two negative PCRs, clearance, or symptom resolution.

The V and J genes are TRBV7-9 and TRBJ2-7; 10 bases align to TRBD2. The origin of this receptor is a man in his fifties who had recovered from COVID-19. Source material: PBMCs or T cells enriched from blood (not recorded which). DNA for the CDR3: TGTGCCAGCAGCTCCGGACTCCTAGCGGGAGTTCCTTCGGAGCAGTACTTC. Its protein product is CASSSGLLAGVPSEQYF. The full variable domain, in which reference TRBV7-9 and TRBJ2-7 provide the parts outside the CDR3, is DTGVSQNPRHKITKRGQNVTFRCDPISEHNRLYWYRQTLGQGPEFLTYFQNEAQLEKSRLLSDRFSAERPKGSFSTLEIQRTEQGDSAMYLCASSSGLLAGVPSEQYFGPGTRLTVT.